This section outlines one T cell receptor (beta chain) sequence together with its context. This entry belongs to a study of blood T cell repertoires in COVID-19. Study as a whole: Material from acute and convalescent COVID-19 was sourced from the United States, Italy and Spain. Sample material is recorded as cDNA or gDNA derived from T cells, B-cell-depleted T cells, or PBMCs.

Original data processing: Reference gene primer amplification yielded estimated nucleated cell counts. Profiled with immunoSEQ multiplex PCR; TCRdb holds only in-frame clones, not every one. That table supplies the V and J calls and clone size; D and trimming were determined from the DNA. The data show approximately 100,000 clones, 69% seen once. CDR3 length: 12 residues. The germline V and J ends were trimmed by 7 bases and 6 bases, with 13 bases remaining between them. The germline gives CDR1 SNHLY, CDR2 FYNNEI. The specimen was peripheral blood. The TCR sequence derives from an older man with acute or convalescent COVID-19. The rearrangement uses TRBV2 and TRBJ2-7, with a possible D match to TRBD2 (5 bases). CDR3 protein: CASNTDRGEQYF. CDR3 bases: TGTGCCAGCAATACCGACCGGGGCGAGCAGTACTTC.